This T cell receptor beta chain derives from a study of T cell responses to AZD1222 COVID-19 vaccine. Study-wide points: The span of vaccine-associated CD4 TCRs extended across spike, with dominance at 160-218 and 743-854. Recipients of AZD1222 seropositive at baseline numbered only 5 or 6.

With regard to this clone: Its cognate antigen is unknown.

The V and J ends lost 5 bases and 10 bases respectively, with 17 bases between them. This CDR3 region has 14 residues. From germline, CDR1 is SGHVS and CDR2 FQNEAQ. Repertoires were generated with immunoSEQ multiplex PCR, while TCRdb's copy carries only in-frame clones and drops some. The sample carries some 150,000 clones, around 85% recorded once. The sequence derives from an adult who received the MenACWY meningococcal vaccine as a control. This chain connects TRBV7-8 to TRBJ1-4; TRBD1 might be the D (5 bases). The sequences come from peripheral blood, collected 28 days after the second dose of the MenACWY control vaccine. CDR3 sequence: CASSDYRQFGKLFF. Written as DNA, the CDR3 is TGTGCCAGCAGCGATTACCGACAGTTTGGAAAACTGTTTTTT.